A selection of T cell receptor beta chains follows, all from one sample in a study of patients and donors after allogeneic stem cell transplantation. TCRdb reprocessed the RT-PCR reads with MiXCR, giving one entry per CDR3 protein. This sample yields some 880,000 distinct CDR3 sequences, of which approximately 18% are seen a single time; around 6% belongs to the top ten. Sequencing used blood, either unsorted or a sorted T cell fraction (not recorded which). The source of these receptors is a human donor who was either an allogeneic HSCT recipient or a stem cell or donor lymphocyte infusion donor (not recorded which). It is not recorded whose cells these are; they may come from a transplant donor. Each CDR3 is given with its conserved first and last residue. D genes are given only for firm matches.

>TRBJ1-1|TRBV4-3|.
CASSRGFEAFF
>TRBJ2-1|TRBV5-1|.
CASSYRTAYNEQFF
>TRBJ2-3|TRBV28|.
CASSLLNSAGTDTQYF
>TRBJ1-5|TRBV7-8|TRBD1
CASSLASPWTGSNQPQHF
>TRBJ1-2|TRBV13|.
CASSLDSTGGYGYTF
>TRBJ1-2|TRBV10-3|.
CAISESRGSNYGYTF
>TRBJ2-7|TRBV2|.
CASSARDSYEQYF
>TRBJ2-1|TRBV11-3|.
CASSLVSGWSYNEQFF
>TRBJ2-3|TRBV20-1|TRBD2
CSARVQRGTDTQYF
>TRBJ2-2|TRBV9|.
CASSGQTGGTGELFF
>TRBJ2-7|TRBV27|.
CASSLSDGYEQYF
>TRBJ1-2|TRBV6-5|.
CASSYPRGQPTNGYTF
>TRBJ1-6|TRBV6-5|.
CASSYDRSDSPLHF
>TRBJ2-7|TRBV2|TRBD1
CASKRGHTYEQYF
>TRBJ2-5|TRBV20-1|.
CSASSRIARQETQYF
>TRBJ2-1|TRBV5-1|TRBD2
CASSLTSSGGRNEQFF
>TRBJ1-3|TRBV18|.
CASSPLTNSGNTIYF
>TRBJ1-1|TRBV19|.
CASSISRVMNTEAFF
>TRBJ2-1|TRBV20-1|.
CSARNGKLNEQFF
>TRBJ2-7|TRBV20-1|TRBD2
CSATGTSGLYEQYF
>TRBJ1-4|TRBV4-3|.
CASSQTPGNSLATNEKLFF
>TRBJ1-3|TRBV9|.
CASSAGPSGNTIYF
>TRBJ1-1|TRBV30|TRBD1
CAWSVRRGRTEAFF
>TRBJ1-3|TRBV12-3/TRBV12-4|.
CASRPRPGGNTIYF
>TRBJ1-5|TRBV20-1|TRBD1
CSARLGQASSNQPQHF
>TRBJ1-3|TRBV19|.
CASNRDSGNTIYF